This section outlines one T cell receptor (beta chain) sequence together with its context. Its antigen is currently unknown. The data belong to a study of vaccination effects on CD4 cells after COVID-19. TCRdb keeps only in-frame clones here, not all; method: immunoSEQ multiplex PCR. The sample has fewer than 85,000 clones, about 79% seen once. The CDR3 runs to 14 residues. CDR1 SGHRS and CDR2 YFSETQ come from the germline V gene. V dropped 0 bases and J dropped 5; count of bases not matched to a gene: 4. Within the ViraFEST assay, antigen-specific CD4+ T cells underwent expansion with viral peptide pools prior to sequencing. A 10-day culture period preceded the isolation of CD4+ T cells. Nucleocapsid antibodies stayed negative before and after vaccination, showing no earlier SARS-CoV-2 infection.

Specimen: CD4+ T cells from PBMCs cultured with SARS-CoV-2 spike peptides, collected before COVID-19 vaccination. The TCR sequence derives from a human donor who received a COVID-19 vaccine. The chain has TRBV5-1 and TRBJ2-5; 7 nucleotides agree with TRBD2. The CDR3 DNA reads as TGCGCCAGCAGCTTGGTGAGGGAGGGTGAGACCCAGTACTTC. This gives the protein CASSLVREGETQYF.